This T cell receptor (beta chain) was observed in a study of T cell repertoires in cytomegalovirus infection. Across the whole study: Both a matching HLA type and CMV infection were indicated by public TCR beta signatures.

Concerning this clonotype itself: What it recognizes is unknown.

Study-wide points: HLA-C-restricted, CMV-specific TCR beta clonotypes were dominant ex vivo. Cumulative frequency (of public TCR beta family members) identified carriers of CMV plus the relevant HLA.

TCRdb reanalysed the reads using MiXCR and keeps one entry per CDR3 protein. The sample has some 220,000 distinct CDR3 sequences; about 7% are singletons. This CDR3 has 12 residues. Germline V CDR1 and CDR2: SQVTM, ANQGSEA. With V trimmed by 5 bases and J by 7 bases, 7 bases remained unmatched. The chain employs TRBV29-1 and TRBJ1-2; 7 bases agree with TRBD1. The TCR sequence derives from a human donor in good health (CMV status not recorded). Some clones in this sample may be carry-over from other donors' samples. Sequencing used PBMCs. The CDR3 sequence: CSVNRGGFGYTF. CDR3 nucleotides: TGCAGCGTTAACAGGGGAGGGTTTGGCTACACCTTC.